This is a list of T cell receptor beta chains from one sample in a study of control samples from healthy donors and cancer patients. Sequenced by immunoSEQ multiplex PCR; TCRdb stores in-frame clones only, minus some. The sample includes 120,000 or so clones, 80% to 95% of them seen just once. Sequencing was performed on blood. Source of these receptors: a man aged 18 to 29 in good health. CDR3s leave out the opening cysteine and the closing phenylalanine or tryptophan. D genes are given only for firm matches.

V	J	D	CDR3
TRBV5-6	TRBJ1-1	.	ASSFQRVGTEAF
TRBV19	TRBJ2-7	.	ASSIRERHEQY
TRBV9	TRBJ1-5	.	ASSVGGSQPQH
TRBV2	TRBJ1-2	.	ASSVAQEGYT
TRBV12-5	TRBJ1-3	.	ASGLGTGNTIY
TRBV6-1	TRBJ1-2	.	ASSEGIRVGYT
TRBV19	TRBJ2-7	.	ASSIGIAFSSYEQY
TRBV11-2	TRBJ1-3	.	ASSYRYSGNTIY
TRBV5-6	TRBJ1-2	.	ASSLASRVHYGYT
TRBV19	TRBJ1-1	.	ASSIEGDRNTEAF
TRBV4-1	TRBJ1-1	.	ASSQDPQARTEAF
TRBV30	TRBJ1-2	.	AWSQTDNYGYT
TRBV11-2	TRBJ2-1	.	ASSSRGGYNEQF
TRBV3-1/TRBV3-2	TRBJ1-1	.	ASSQEYSPAF
TRBV3-1/TRBV3-2	TRBJ2-3	TRBD2	ASSQGSGGITDTQY
TRBV7-3	TRBJ1-2	.	ASSLLPRPRGYT
TRBV7-9	TRBJ1-1	.	ASSSTRQFPNTEAF
TRBV19	TRBJ2-7	TRBD2	ASSSTLAGYEQY
TRBV15	TRBJ1-3	.	ATSRVSGTPGNTIY
TRBV10-1	TRBJ2-1	.	ASSESESGDEQF
TRBV3-1/TRBV3-2	TRBJ2-7	.	ASSQVSDSHEQY
TRBV11-2	TRBJ2-1	TRBD2	ASSYKTSGGREQF
TRBV27	TRBJ2-2	.	AIGRNTGELF
TRBV5-1	TRBJ2-3	TRBD2	ASSDTSGGGLDTQY
TRBV7-9	TRBJ2-1	TRBD1	ASSLHAGTGFYNEQF
TRBV5-1	TRBJ2-5	.	ASSSVGQETQY
TRBV5-1	TRBJ1-3	.	ASSLAGGSGNTIY
TRBV3-1/TRBV3-2	TRBJ2-7	.	ASTGRLGIHEQY
TRBV5-1	TRBJ1-1	TRBD1	ASSLVFRGRTEAF
TRBV5-1	TRBJ2-2	.	ASTRGVNTGELF
TRBV7-9	TRBJ1-1	.	ASSLLGGRDFTEAF
TRBV25-1	TRBJ2-1	TRBD2	ASSEGTSGNYNEQF
TRBV24-1	TRBJ2-1	TRBD1	ATSDPRTGKNEQF
TRBV11-2	TRBJ1-5	.	ASSSGGLSNQPQH
TRBV11-2	TRBJ2-2	TRBD1	ASSRWGSKGQGASGELF
TRBV12-3/TRBV12-4	TRBJ1-2	.	ASSRQVYGYT
TRBV4-1	TRBJ2-5	.	ASSQDPRETQY
TRBV11-2	TRBJ2-1	TRBD2	ASSATLLAGVGEQF
TRBV7-9	TRBJ2-1	TRBD2	ASSRGLAGKIYNEQF
TRBV6-5	TRBJ2-1	TRBD1	ASLSGDRGEQF
TRBV18	TRBJ1-4	.	ASSQGRVEKLF
TRBV5-1	TRBJ2-1	TRBD1	ASSLGTGGNEQF
TRBV5-1	TRBJ1-2	TRBD1	ASSLGTGDAYT
TRBV18	TRBJ1-1	.	ASSPRARDEAF
TRBV5-4	TRBJ2-1	TRBD2	ASSPVAGGAYNEQF
TRBV6-1	TRBJ1-4	.	ASSELTGTSEKLF
TRBV2	TRBJ1-2	.	ASSEARENYGYT
TRBV2	TRBJ1-1	.	ASKREVNTEAF
TRBV5-1	TRBJ1-3	TRBD1	ASRQWTGASGNTIY
TRBV27	TRBJ1-2	TRBD1	ATGRGRSYGYT